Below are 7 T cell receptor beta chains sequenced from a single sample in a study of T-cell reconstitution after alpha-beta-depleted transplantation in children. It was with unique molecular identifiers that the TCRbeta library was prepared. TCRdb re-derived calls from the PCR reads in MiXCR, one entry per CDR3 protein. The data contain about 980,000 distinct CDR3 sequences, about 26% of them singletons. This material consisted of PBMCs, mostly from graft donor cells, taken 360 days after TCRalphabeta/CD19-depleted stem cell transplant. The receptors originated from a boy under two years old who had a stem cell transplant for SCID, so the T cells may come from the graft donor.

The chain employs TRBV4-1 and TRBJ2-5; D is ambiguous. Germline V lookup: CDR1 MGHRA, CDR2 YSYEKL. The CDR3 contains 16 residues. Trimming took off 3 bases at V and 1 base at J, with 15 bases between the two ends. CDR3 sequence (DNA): TGCGCCAGCAGCCAGGGATCCGGGTCCCCCCAAGAGACCCAGTACTTC. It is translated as CASSQGSGSPQETQYF.

CDR3 sequence reads: CSAVDRGRGNEQYF. CDR3 DNA sequence: TGCAGTGCTGTGGACAGGGGGCGAGGTAACGAGCAGTACTTC. V and J are TRBV20-1 and TRBJ2-7; 11 bases fit TRBD1. The CDR3 is made up of 14 amino acids. Germline V gives CDR1 DFQATT, CDR2 SNEGSKA (reference sequence). With V trimmed by 5 bases and J by 5 bases, 8 bases remained unmatched.

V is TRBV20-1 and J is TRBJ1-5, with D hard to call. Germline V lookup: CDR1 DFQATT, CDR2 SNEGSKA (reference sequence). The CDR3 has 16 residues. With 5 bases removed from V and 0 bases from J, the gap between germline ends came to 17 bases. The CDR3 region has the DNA TGCAGTGCTCTGGGGAGCTCCCTGTATAGCAATCAGCCCCAGCATTTT. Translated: CSALGSSLYSNQPQHF.

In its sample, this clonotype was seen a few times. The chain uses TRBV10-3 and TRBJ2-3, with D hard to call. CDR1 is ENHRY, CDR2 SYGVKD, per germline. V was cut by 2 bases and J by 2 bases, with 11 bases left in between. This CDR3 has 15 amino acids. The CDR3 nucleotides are TGTGCCATCAGTGAGCGAGTAGCTACCACAGATACGCAGTATTTT. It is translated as CAISERVATTDTQYF.

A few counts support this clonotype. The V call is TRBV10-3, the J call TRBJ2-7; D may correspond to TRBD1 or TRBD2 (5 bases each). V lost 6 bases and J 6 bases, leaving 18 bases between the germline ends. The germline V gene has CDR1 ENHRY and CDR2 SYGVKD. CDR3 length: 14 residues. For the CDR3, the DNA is TGTGCCATCAGCCAGGGAGCTACCCGGGCCGAGCAGTACTTC. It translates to CAISQGATRAEQYF.

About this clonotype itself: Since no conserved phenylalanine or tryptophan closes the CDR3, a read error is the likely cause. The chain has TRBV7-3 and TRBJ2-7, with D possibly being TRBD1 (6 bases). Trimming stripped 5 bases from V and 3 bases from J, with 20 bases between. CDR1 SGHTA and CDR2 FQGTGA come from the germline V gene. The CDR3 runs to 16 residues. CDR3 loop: CASSPQDSPHHYEQYL. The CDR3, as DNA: TGTGCCAGCAGCCCTCAGGACAGTCCCCACCACTACGAGCAGTACCTC.

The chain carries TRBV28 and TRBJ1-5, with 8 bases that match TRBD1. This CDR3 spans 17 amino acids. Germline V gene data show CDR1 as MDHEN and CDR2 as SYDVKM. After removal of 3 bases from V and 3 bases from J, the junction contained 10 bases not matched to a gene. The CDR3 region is CASSFVSGTGHNQPQHF. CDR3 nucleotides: TGTGCCAGCAGTTTTGTCTCCGGGACAGGCCACAATCAGCCCCAGCATTTT.